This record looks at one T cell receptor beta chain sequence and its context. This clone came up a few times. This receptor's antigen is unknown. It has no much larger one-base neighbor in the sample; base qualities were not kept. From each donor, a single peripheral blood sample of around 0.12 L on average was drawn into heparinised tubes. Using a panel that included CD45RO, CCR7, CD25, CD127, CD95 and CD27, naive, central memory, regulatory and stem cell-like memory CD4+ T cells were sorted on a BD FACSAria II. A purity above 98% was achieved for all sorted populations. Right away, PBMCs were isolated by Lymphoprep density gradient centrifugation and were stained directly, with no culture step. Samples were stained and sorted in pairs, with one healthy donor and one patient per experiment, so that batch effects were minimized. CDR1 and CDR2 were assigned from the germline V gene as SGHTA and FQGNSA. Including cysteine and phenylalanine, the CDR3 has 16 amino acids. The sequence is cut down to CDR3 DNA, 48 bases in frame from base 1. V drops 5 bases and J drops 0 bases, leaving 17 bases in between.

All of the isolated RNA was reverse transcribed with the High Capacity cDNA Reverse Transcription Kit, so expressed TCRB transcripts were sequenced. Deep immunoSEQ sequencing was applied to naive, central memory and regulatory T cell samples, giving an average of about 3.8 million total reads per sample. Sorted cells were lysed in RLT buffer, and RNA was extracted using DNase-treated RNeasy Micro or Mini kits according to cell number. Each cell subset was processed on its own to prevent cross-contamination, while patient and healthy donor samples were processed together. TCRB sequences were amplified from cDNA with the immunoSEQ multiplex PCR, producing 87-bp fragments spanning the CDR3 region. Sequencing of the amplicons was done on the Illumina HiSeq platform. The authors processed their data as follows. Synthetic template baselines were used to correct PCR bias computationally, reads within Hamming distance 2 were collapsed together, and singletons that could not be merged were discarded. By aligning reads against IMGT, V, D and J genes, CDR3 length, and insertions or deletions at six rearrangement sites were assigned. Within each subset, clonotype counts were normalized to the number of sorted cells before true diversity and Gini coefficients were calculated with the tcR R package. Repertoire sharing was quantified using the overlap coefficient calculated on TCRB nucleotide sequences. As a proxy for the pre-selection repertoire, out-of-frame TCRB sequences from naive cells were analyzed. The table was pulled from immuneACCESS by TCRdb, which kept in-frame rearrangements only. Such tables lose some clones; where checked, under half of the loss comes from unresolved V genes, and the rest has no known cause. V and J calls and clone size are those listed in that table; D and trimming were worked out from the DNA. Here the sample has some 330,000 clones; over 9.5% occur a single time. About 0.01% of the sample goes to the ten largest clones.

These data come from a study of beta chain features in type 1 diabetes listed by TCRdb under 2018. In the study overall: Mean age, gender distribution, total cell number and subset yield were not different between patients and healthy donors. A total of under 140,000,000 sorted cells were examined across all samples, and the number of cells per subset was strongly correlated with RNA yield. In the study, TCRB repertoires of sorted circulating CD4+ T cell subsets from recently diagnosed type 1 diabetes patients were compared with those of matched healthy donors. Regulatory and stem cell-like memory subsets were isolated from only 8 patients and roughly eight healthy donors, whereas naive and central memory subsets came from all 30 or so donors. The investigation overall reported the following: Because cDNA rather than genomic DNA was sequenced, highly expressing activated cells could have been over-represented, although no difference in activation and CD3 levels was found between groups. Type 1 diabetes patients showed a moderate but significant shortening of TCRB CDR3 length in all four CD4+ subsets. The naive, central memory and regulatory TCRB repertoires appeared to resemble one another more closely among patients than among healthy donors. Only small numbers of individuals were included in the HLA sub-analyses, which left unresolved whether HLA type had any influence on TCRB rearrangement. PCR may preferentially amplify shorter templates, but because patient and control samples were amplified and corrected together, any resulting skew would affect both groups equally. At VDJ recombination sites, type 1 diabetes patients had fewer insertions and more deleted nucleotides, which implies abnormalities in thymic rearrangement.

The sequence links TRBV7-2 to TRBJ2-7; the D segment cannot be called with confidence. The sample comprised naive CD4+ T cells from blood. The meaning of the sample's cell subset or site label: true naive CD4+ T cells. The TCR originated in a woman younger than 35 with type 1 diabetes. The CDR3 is CASSVSTAQASYEQYF. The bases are TGTGCCAGCAGCGTCTCTACGGCGCAGGCCTCCTACGAGCAGTACTTC.